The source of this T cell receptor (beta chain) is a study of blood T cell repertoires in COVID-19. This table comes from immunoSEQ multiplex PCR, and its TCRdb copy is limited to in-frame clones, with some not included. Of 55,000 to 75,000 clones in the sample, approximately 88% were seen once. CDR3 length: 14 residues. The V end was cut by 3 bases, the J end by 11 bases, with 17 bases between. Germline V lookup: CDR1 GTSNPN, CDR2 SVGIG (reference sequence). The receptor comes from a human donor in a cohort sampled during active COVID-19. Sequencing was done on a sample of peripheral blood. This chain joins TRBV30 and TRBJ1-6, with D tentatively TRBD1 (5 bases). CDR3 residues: CAWRRARQLAPLHF. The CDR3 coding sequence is TGTGCCTGGAGGCGAGCTCGACAGTTGGCACCCCTCCACTTT.